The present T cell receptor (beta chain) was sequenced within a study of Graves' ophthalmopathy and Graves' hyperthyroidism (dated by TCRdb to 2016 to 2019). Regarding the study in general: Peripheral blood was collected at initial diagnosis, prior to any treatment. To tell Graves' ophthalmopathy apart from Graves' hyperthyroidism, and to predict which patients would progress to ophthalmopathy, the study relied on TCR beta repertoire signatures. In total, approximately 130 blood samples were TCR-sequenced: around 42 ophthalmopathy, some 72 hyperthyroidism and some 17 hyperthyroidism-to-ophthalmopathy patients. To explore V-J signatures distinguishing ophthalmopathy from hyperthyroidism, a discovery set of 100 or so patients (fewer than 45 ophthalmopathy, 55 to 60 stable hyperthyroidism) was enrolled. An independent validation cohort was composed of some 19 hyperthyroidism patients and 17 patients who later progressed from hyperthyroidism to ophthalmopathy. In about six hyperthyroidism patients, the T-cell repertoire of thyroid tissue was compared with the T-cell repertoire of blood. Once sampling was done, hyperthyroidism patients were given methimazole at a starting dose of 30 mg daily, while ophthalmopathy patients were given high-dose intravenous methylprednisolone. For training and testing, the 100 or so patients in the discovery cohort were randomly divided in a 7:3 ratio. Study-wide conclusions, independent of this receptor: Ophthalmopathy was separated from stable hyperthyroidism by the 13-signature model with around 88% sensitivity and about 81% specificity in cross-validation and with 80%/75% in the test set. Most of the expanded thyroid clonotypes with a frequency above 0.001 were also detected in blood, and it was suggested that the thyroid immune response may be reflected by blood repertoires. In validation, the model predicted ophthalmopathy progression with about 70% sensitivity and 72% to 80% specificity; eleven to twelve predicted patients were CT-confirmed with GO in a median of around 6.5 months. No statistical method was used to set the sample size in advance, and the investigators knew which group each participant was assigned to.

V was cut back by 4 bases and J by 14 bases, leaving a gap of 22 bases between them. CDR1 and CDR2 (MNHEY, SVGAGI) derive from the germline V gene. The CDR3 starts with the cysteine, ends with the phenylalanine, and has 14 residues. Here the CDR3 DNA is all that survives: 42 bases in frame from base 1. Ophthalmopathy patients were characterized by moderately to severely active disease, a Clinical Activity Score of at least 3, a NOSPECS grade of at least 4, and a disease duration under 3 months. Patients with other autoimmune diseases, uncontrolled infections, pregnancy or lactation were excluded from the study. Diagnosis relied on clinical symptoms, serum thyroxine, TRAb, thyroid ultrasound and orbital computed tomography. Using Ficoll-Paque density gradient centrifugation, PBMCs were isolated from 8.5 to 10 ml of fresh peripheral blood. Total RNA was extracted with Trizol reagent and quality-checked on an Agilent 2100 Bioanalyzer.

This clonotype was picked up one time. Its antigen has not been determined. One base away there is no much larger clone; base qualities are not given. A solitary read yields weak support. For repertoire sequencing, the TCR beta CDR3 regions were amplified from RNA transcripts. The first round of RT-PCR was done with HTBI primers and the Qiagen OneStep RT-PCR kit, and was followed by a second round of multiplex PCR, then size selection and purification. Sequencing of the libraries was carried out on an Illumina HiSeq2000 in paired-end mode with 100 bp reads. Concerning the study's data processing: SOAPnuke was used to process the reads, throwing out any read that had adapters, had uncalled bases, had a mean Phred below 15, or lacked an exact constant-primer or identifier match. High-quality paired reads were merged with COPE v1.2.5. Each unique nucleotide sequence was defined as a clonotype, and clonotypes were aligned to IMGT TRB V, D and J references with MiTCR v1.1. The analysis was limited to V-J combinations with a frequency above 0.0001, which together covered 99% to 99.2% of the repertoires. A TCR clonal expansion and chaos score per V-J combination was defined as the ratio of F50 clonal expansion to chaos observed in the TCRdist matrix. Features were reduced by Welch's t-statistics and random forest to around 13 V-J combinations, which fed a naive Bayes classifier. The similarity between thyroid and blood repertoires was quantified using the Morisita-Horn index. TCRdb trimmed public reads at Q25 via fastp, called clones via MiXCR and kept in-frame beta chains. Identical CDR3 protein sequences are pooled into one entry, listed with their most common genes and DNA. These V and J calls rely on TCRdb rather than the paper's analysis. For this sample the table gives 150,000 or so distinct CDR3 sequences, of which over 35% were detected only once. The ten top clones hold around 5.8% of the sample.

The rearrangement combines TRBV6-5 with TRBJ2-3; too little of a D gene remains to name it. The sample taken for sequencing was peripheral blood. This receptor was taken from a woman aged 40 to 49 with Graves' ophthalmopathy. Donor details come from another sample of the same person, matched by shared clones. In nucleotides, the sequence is TGTGCCAGCAGTTTAAATCCTGGAGCACCCCCCTGGTATTTT. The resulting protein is CASSLNPGAPPWYF.